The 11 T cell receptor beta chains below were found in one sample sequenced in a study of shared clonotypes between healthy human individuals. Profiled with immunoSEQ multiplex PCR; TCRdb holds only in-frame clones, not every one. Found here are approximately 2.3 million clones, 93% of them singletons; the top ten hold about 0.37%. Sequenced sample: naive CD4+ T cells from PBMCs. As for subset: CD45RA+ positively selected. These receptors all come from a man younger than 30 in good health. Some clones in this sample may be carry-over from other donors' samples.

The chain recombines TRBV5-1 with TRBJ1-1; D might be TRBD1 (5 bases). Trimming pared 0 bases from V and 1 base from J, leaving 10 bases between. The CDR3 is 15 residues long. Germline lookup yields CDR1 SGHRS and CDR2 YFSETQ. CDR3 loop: CASSLGGTTNTEAFF. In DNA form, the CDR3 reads TGCGCCAGCAGCTTGGGGGGGACTACGAACACTGAAGCTTTCTTT. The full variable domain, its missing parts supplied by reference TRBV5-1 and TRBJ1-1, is KAGVTQTPRYLIKTRGQQVTLSCSPISGHRSVSWYQQTPGQGLQFLFEYFSETQRNKGNFPGRFSGRQFSNSRSEMNVSTLELGDSALYLCASSLGGTTNTEAFFGQGTRLTVV.

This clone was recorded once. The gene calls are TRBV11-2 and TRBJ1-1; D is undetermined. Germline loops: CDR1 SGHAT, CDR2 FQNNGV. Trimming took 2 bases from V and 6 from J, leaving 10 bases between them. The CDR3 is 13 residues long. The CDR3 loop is CASSLRLDAEAFF. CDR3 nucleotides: TGTGCCAGCAGCTTAAGATTAGACGCTGAAGCTTTCTTT.

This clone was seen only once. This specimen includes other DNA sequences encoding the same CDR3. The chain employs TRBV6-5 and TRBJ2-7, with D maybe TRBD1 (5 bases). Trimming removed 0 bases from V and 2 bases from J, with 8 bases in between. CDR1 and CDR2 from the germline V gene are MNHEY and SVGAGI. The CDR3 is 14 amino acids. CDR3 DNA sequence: TGTGCCAGCAGTTACTCGGCAGGGCCCTACGAGCAGTACTTC. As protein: CASSYSAGPYEQYF.

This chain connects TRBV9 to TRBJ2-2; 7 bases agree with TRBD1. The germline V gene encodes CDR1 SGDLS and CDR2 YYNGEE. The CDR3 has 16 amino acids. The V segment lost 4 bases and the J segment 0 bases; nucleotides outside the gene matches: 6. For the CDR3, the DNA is TGTGCCAGCAGCCAAGTGACAGGGCCGAACACCGGGGAGCTGTTTTTT. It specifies CASSQVTGPNTGELFF. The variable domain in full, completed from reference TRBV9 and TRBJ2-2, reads DSGVTQTPKHLITATGQRVTLRCSPRSGDLSVYWYQQSLDQGLQFLIQYYNGEERAKGNILERFSAQQFPDLHSELNLSSLELGDSALYFCASSQVTGPNTGELFFGEGSRLTVL.

The CDR3 bases are TGTGCCAGCAGCCCAAATGGGCTTAGCGATGAGCAGTTCTTC. Its translation is CASSPNGLSDEQFF. The gene calls are TRBV9 and TRBJ2-1; tentatively, D is TRBD2 (5 bases). The CDR3 is made up of 14 amino acids. From germline, CDR1 is SGDLS and CDR2 YYNGEE. The V end lost 4 bases, the J end lost 8 bases, and 16 bases lay between the germline ends.

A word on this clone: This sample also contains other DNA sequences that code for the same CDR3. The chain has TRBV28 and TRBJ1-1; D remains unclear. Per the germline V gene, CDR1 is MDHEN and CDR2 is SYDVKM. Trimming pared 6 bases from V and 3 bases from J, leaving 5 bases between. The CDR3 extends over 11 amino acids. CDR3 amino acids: CASRVHTEAFF. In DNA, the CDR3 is TGTGCCAGCAGAGTGCACACTGAAGCTTTCTTT. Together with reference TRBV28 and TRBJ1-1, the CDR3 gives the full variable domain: DVKVTQSSRYLVKRTGEKVFLECVQDMDHENMFWYRQDPGLGLRLIYFSYDVKMKEKGDIPEGYSVSREKKERFSLILESASTNQTSMYLCASRVHTEAFFGQGTRLTVV.

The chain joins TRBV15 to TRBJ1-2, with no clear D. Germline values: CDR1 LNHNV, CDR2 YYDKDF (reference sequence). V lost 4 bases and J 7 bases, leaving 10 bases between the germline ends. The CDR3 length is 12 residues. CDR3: CATSNPPRGYTF. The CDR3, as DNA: TGTGCCACCAGCAATCCTCCTCGTGGCTACACCTTC.

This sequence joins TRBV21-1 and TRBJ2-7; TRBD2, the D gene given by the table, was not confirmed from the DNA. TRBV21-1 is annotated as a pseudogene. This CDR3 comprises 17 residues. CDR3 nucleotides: TGTGCCAGCATCCCGGGGGAGCCTAGCGGGAGTGTCGACGAGCAGTACTTC. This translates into CASIPGEPSGSVDEQYF.

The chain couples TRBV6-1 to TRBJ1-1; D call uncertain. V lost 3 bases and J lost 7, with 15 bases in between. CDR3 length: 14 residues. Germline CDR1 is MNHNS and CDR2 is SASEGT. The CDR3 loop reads CASSELGYVIEAFF. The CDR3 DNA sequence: TGTGCCAGCAGTGAGCTCGGGTATGTGATTGAAGCTTTCTTT.

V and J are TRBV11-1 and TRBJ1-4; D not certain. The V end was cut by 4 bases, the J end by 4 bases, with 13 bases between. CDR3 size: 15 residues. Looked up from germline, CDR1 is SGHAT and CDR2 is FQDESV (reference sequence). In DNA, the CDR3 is TGTGCCAGCAGCTCCCAAGGGCGGCGTAATGAAAAACTGTTTTTT. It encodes CASSSQGRRNEKLFF.

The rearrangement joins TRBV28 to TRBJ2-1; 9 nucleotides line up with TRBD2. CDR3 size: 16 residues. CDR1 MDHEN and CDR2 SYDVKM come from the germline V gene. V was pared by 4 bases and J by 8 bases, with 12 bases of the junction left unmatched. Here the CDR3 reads CASSSPGGGRADEQFF. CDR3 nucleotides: TGTGCCAGCAGTTCCCCGGGAGGCGGGAGGGCCGATGAGCAGTTCTTC.